The T cell receptor beta chain described here comes from a study of vaccination effects on CD4 cells after COVID-19. CDR3 length: 12 amino acids. Germline loops: CDR1 SGHAT, CDR2 FQNNGV. Between the trimmed V and J ends, which lost 3 bases and 10 bases, there was a span of 12 bases. This table comes from immunoSEQ multiplex PCR, and its TCRdb copy is limited to in-frame clones, with some not included. The sample consists of about 37,000 clones, around 75% of them appearing once. With regard to this clone: Antigen unknown.

ViraFEST assay sequencing came after antigen-specific CD4+ T cells were expanded with viral peptide pools. Scientists isolated CD4+ T cells after a roughly 10-day culture period ended. Documented for the person is a PCR-confirmed SARS-CoV-2 infection occurring between March and December 2020. Two million PBMC were placed in each well, which was supplemented with roughly 9.1 IU/ml IL-2 and roughly 10 ug/ml peptides. Here the sequenced sample was CD4+ T cells from PBMCs cultured with a peptide pool, taken before COVID-19 vaccination. The TCR originated in a human donor who had a prior SARS-CoV-2 infection. V gene TRBV11-2 combines with J gene TRBJ1-1, with D maybe TRBD1 (6 bases). The chain's CDR3 is CASSLNRVGAFF. CDR3 coding DNA: TGTGCCAGCAGCTTGAACAGGGTAGGAGCTTTCTTT.